The clone carrying this TCR beta chain was picked up a small number of times. This entry belongs to a study of post-analysis software for immune sequencing data. Study as a whole: The courses of disease that were included comprised relapsing-remitting, secondary progressive and progressive-relapsing multiple sclerosis.

Unique molecular identifiers were present in the TCR beta cDNA libraries. One entry per CDR3 protein, called by TCRdb with MiXCR from the PCR reads. The repertoire holds around 400,000 distinct CDR3 sequences, with approximately 39% as singletons. The sequence was obtained from a girl aged 2 to 10 with multiple sclerosis. Specimen: blood.

CDR3 in DNA: TGTGCCAGCAGCTTGGTAAAACCAGGGTTAGCTTTCTTT. Protein product: CASSLVKPGLAFF. The V gene is TRBV7-8, the J gene TRBJ1-1; a weak D match, TRBD1 (5 bases). The CDR3 is made up of 13 amino acids. The germline V and J ends were trimmed by 3 bases and 10 bases, with 15 bases remaining between them. The germline V gene has CDR1 SGHVS and CDR2 FQNEAQ.